This is a list of T cell receptor beta chains from one sample in a study of graft-versus-host responses after intestinal transplantation. No antigens are known for them. Generated by immunoSEQ multiplex PCR, the TCRdb table keeps only in-frame clones and is missing some. The sample consists of about 90,000 clones, about 95% of them appearing once. This material consisted of unstimulated CD4+ T cells sorted from spleen or lymph node cells, taken before transplant. The receptor source for this set is a human donor who was the organ donor for an intestinal transplant. The CDR3 runs from the conserved cysteine through the conserved F or W. A D gene is named only where the DNA matches it firmly. Not all rows give a size; the values are once, few, many and, for expanded clones, a class.

length,size,J,D,V,CDR3,DNA
18,once,TRBJ1-4,-,TRBV28,CASSFRLDSWGTNEKLFF,TGTGCCAGCAGTTTTCGGCTTGACTCGTGGGGGACTAATGAAAAACTGTTTTTT
15,-,TRBJ2-3,TRBD2,TRBV5-1,CASGPGTSYADTQYF,TGCGCCAGCGGTCCCGGGACTAGTTATGCAGATACGCAGTATTTT
16,once,TRBJ1-2,-,TRBV5-7,CASRSIDTRSNYGYTF,TGTGCCAGCAGGAGTATAGACACTCGATCTAACTATGGCTACACCTTC
15,-,TRBJ2-1,-,TRBV7-9,CASSSEMVAVDEQFF,TGTGCCAGCAGCTCGGAAATGGTAGCAGTCGATGAGCAGTTCTTC
11,-,TRBJ2-5,-,TRBV7-9,CASSRQETQYF,TGTGCCAGCAGCCGTCAAGAGACCCAGTACTTC
15,-,TRBJ2-7,TRBD1,TRBV5-1,CASSLDGTGYYEQYF,TGCGCCAGCAGCTTGGATGGGACAGGGTACTACGAGCAGTACTTC
13,-,TRBJ1-1,-,TRBV6-5,CASTQRSNTEAFF,TGTGCCAGCACCCAGCGCTCGAACACTGAAGCTTTCTTT
15,-,TRBJ1-1,-,TRBV6-1,CASSESRRWGTEAFF,TGTGCCAGCAGTGAAAGTCGGAGATGGGGGACTGAAGCTTTCTTT
17,-,TRBJ2-3,-,TRBV5-1,CASSFVPVDIRTDTQYF,TGCGCCAGCAGCTTCGTGCCAGTGGACATCCGCACAGATACGCAGTATTTT
14,-,TRBJ1-2,TRBD1,TRBV6-1,CASSPGTGTGGYTF,TGTGCCAGCAGTCCCGGGACAGGAACAGGTGGCTACACCTTC
15,-,TRBJ2-1,-,TRBV6-4,CASSKAGFSYNEQFF,TGTGCCAGCAGTAAGGCGGGTTTCTCCTACAATGAGCAGTTCTTC
15,once,TRBJ1-1,-,TRBV27,CASSLSVAGPTEAFF,TGTGCCAGCAGTTTATCGGTCGCGGGGCCAACTGAAGCTTTCTTT
16,-,TRBJ1-3,-,TRBV7-2,CASSPLDVRSGNTIYF,TGTGCCAGCAGCCCCTTGGACGTCCGATCTGGAAACACCATATATTTT
14,-,TRBJ1-2,-,TRBV28,CASSSQGNLEGYTF,TGTGCCAGCAGTTCACAGGGTAATCTTGAGGGCTACACCTTC
15,-,TRBJ1-5,-,TRBV6-6,CASRWDMNSNQPQHF,TGTGCCAGCAGGTGGGACATGAATAGCAATCAGCCCCAGCATTTT
18,-,TRBJ2-3,TRBD2,TRBV28,CASSSPFGAGEFTDTQYF,TGTGCCAGCAGTTCCCCGTTTGGAGCGGGGGAGTTCACAGATACGCAGTATTTT
14,-,TRBJ1-6,-,TRBV5-6,CASTPGTYSSPLHF,TGTGCCAGCACCCCCGGGACCTATTCTTCCCCCCTCCACTTT
15,-,TRBJ2-3,TRBD1,TRBV12-5,CASGKGGTGPDTQYF,TGTGCTAGTGGTAAGGGGGGGACAGGGCCAGATACGCAGTATTTT
14,-,TRBJ2-7,-,TRBV6-5,CASSSRDGSYEQYF,TGTGCCAGCAGTTCCCGGGACGGCTCCTACGAGCAGTACTTC
13,-,TRBJ1-2,-,TRBV28,CASRGRGLHGYTF,TGTGCCAGCAGGGGGCGGGGACTCCATGGCTACACCTTC
15,-,TRBJ1-1,TRBD1,TRBV6-4,CASSRGQGKNTEAFF,TGTGCCAGCAGTAGAGGACAGGGAAAGAACACTGAAGCTTTCTTT
16,-,TRBJ2-1,-,TRBV18,CASSPQTASSYNEQFF,TGTGCCAGCTCACCACAGACAGCAAGCTCCTACAATGAGCAGTTCTTC
14,once,TRBJ2-7,TRBD1,TRBV13,CASRPGGGSYEQYF,TGTGCCAGCAGGCCAGGGGGCGGGTCCTACGAGCAGTACTTC
15,-,TRBJ1-6,-,TRBV27,CASSSLDRLYSPLHF,TGTGCCAGCAGTTCTCTCGACAGACTGTACTCACCCCTCCACTTT
14,-,TRBJ2-1,-,TRBV7-9,CASSRDWQENEQFF,TGTGCCAGCAGTAGGGACTGGCAGGAAAATGAGCAGTTCTTC
15,-,TRBJ1-3,-,TRBV6-6,CASSYFTGSGNTIYF,TGTGCCAGCAGTTACTTCACAGGGTCTGGAAACACCATATATTTT
14,-,TRBJ2-5,-,TRBV19,CASSTGLGGETQYF,TGTGCCAGTAGTACCGGACTTGGTGGGGAGACCCAGTACTTC
15,-,TRBJ2-7,TRBD2,TRBV6-1,CAITTSGGALYEQYF,TGTGCCATAACCACTAGCGGGGGGGCCCTCTACGAGCAGTACTTC
14,-,TRBJ1-6,-,TRBV19,CASSMGGSTSPLHF,TGTGCCAGTAGTATGGGTGGCAGCACATCACCCCTCCACTTT
15,-,TRBJ2-3,-,TRBV7-9,CASSFSGVTVGTQYF,TGTGCCAGCAGCTTTTCGGGGGTAACAGTTGGTACGCAGTATTTT
16,-,TRBJ1-3,TRBD1,TRBV5-4,CASSFYRGLPGNTIYF,TGTGCCAGCAGCTTCTACAGGGGGCTACCTGGAAACACCATATATTTT
15,once,TRBJ1-1,TRBD1,TRBV19,CASSMRGQGLTEAFF,TGTGCCAGTAGTATGAGGGGACAGGGCTTAACTGAAGCTTTCTTT
16,-,TRBJ2-4,-,TRBV21-1,CASSIGEGAAKNIQYF,TGTGCCAGCAGCATTGGAGAGGGGGCGGCCAAAAACATTCAGTACTTC
18,once,TRBJ1-6,-,TRBV5-4,CASSLGARGTGPNSPLHF,TGTGCCAGCAGCTTGGGGGCCCGGGGTACCGGCCCCAATTCACCCCTCCACTTT
15,-,TRBJ1-3,-,TRBV6-5,CASSYKGQAGNTIYF,TGTGCCAGCAGTTACAAGGGGCAGGCTGGAAACACCATATATTTT
17,once,TRBJ1-5,-,TRBV2,CASSGGQGLIGNQPQHF,TGTGCCAGCAGTGGAGGGCAGGGGTTGATCGGCAATCAGCCCCAGCATTTT
12,-,TRBJ1-2,-,TRBV6-5,CASSRLDYGYTF,TGTGCCAGCAGCAGGTTGGACTATGGCTACACCTTC
14,-,TRBJ1-6,-,TRBV9,CASSEHVSNSPLHF,TGTGCCAGCAGCGAACATGTCAGTAACTCACCCCTCCACTTT
14,-,TRBJ2-5,-,TRBV4-1,CASSQERGQETQYF,TGCGCCAGCAGCCAAGAGCGGGGCCAAGAGACCCAGTACTTC